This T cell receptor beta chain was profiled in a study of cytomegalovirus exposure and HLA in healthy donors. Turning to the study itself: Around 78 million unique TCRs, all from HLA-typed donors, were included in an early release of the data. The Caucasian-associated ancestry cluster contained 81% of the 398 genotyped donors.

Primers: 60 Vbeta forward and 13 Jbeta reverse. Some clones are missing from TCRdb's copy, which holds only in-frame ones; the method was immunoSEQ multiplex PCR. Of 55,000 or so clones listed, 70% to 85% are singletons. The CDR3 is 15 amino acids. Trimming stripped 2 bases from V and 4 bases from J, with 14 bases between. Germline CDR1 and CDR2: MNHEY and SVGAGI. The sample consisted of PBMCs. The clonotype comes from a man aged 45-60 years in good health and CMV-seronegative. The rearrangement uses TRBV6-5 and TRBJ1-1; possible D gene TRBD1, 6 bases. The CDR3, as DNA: TGTGCCAGCAGTTACCCTACAGGGAGGGGCACTGAAGCTTTCTTT. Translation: CASSYPTGRGTEAFF.